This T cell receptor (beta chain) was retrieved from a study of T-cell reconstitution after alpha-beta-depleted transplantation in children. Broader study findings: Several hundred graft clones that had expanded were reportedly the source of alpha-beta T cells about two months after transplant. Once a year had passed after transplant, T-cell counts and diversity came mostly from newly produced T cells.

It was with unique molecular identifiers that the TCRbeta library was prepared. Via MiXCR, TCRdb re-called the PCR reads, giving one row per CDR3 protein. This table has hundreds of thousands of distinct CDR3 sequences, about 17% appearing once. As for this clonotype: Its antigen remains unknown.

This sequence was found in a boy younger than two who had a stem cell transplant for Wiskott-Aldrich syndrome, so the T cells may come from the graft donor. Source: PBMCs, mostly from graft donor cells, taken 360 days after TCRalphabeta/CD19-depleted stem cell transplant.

As DNA, the CDR3 is TGTGCCAGCAGTTTTTGGGGGAGGGGAAACACCATATATTTT. This sequence encodes CASSFWGRGNTIYF. The rearrangement uses TRBV12-3 or TRBV12-4 and TRBJ1-3, with D perhaps TRBD1 (5 bases). Trimming took off 3 bases at V and 4 bases at J, with 10 bases between the two ends. This CDR3 spans 14 amino acids.